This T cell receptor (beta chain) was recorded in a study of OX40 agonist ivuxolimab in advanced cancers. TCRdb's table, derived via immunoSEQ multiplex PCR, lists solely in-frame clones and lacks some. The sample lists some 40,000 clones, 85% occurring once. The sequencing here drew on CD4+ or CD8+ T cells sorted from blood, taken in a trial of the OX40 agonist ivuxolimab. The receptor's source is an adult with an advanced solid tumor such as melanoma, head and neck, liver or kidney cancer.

The CDR3 nucleotides are TGTGCCAGCAGCCATAAGTTACTACGGGGACCGAACACTGAAGCTTTCTTT. It translates to CASSHKLLRGPNTEAFF. The gene calls are TRBV11-2 and TRBJ1-1; D might be TRBD1 (5 bases). The CDR3 extends over 17 amino acids. Trimming removed 5 bases from V and 1 base from J, with 20 bases in between. Germline V gene data show CDR1 as SGHAT and CDR2 as FQNNGV.